The 16 T cell receptor beta chains reported below all come from one sample, sequenced in a study of response to subunit inactivated influenza vaccine. Using its own MiXCR run on the RT-PCR reads, TCRdb lists one record per CDR3 protein. The table records about 800,000 distinct CDR3 sequences, about 20% of them present only once. The source was PBMCs from blood, collected about 5 days after vaccination. These receptors originate from a man aged 50 to 59 who received an inactivated influenza vaccine.

The J gene is TRBJ2-7, the V gene TRBV6-2 or TRBV6-3; perhaps D is TRBD1 or TRBD2 (5 bases each). Trimming pared 7 bases from V and 6 bases from J, leaving 22 bases between. Germline CDR1 and CDR2: MNHEY and SVGEGT. This CDR3 has 15 residues. The CDR3 region is CASTLSGVTGTEQYF. In DNA form, the CDR3 reads TGTGCCAGCACTTTATCCGGGGTCACCGGGACCGAGCAGTACTTC.

This clonotype has a handful of counts. The chain uses TRBV28 and TRBJ1-5, with 9 bases identical to TRBD1. Losses at the gene ends were 6 bases for V and 4 bases for J; bases not matched to a gene: 7. The CDR3 is 15 amino acids. The germline V gene encodes CDR1 MDHEN and CDR2 SYDVKM. CDR3 sequence reads: CASRAGTGRNQPQHF. CDR3 nucleotides: TGTGCCAGCAGGGCCGGGACAGGGAGAAATCAGCCCCAGCATTTT.

V is TRBV20-1 and J is TRBJ2-1, with a weak D call TRBD1 (5 bases). Germline V lookup: CDR1 DFQATT, CDR2 SNEGSKA (reference sequence). CDR3 size: 14 residues. V was trimmed by 3 bases and J by 6 bases, leaving 15 bases between them. CDR3 region: CSARAATARNEQFF. As DNA, the CDR3 is TGCAGTGCTAGGGCCGCGACAGCACGCAATGAGCAGTTCTTC.

This clonotype was counted between two and nine times. This sequence joins TRBV5-1 and TRBJ2-7; the match to TRBD1 covers 7 bases. There are 14 residues in the CDR3. The J segment lost 0 bases and the V segment lost 3 bases, leaving 3 bases of the junction unmatched. The V gene's germline CDR1 is SGHRS and CDR2 YFSETQ. In nucleotides, the CDR3 is TGCGCCAGCAGCTGGACAGGCAGCTCCTACGAGCAGTACTTC. Residues: CASSWTGSSYEQYF.

The chain uses TRBV5-6 and TRBJ1-1; weak D call: TRBD1 (5 bases). Trimming stripped 5 bases from V and 1 base from J, with 18 bases between. CDR1 SGHDT and CDR2 YYEEEE come from the germline V gene. This CDR3 spans 16 amino acids. The CDR3 protein is CASRRRTGTENTEAFF. The CDR3 DNA sequence: TGTGCCAGCAGACGAAGAACCGGGACTGAGAACACTGAAGCTTTCTTT. Supplemented by reference TRBV5-6 and TRBJ1-1, the full variable domain reads DAGVTQSPTHLIKTRGQQVTLRCSPKSGHDTVSWYQQALGQGPQFIFQYYEEEERQRGNFPDRFSGHQFPNYSSELNVNALLLGDSALYLCASRRRTGTENTEAFFGQGTRLTVV.

Only a few counts were recorded for this clonotype. The CDR3 reads CASSSPGLDPETQYF. The CDR3 coding sequence is TGTGCCAGCAGCAGTCCGGGACTAGACCCAGAGACCCAGTACTTC. The chain is built from TRBV5-4 and TRBJ2-5, with 8 nucleotides matching TRBD2. V lost 4 bases, J lost 4 bases, and 9 bases stayed unmatched. Germline lookup yields CDR1 SGHNT and CDR2 YYREEE (reference sequence). There are 15 residues in the CDR3.

The chain uses TRBV5-1 and TRBJ2-4, with no clear D. In germline, CDR1 is SGHRS, CDR2 YFSETQ. The V end was cut by 5 bases, the J end by 5 bases, with 11 bases between. The CDR3 sequence is 13 residues long. CDR3 sequence (DNA): TGCGCCAGCAGTGTCAAGACCGAAAACATTCAGTACTTC. This translates into CASSVKTENIQYF.

V is TRBV5-5 and J is TRBJ1-6; D is unclear. The CDR3 is 16 residues long. In germline, CDR1 is SGHKS, CDR2 YYEKEE (reference sequence). V was trimmed by 2 bases and J by 4 bases, leaving 13 bases between them. CDR3 sequence (DNA): TGTGCCAGCAGCTTCGGACTGGAAGGATATAATTCACCCCTCCACTTT. Its translation: CASSFGLEGYNSPLHF.

A word on this clonotype: One end of the junction varies from germline; a read error may be responsible. The chain has TRBV4-3 and TRBJ2-2; a possible D gene is TRBD2 (6 bases). This CDR3 contains 17 residues. Germline V CDR1 and CDR2: LGHNA, YSLEER. CDR3 residues: CASSQEGDSGYGGQLFF. The DNA of the CDR3 is TGCGCCAGCAGCCAAGAAGGGGACTCAGGGTACGGCGGGCAGCTGTTTTTT.

The gene calls are TRBV6-1 and TRBJ1-4; D perhaps matches TRBD1 (5 bases). The CDR3 is made up of 16 amino acids. With 6 bases removed from V and 0 bases from J, the gap between germline ends came to 14 bases. Germline lookup yields CDR1 MNHNS and CDR2 SASEGT. This CDR3 reads CASSRRGSSTNEKLFF. The CDR3 nucleotides read TGTGCCAGCAGCCGGAGGGGCTCGTCAACTAATGAAAAACTGTTTTTT.

This chain connects TRBV20-1 to TRBJ2-1; TRBD1 matches at 10 bases. Unmatched junction bases numbered 10, after V lost 7 bases and J lost 1 base. CDR3 length: 16 amino acids. The V gene's germline CDR1 is DFQATT and CDR2 SNEGSKA (reference sequence). DNA of the CDR3: TGCAGTGTTACGCCGACAGGGGGCAGGTCCTACAATGAGCAGTTCTTC. Protein: CSVTPTGGRSYNEQFF.

This clonotype showed up just a few times. The chain is built from TRBV7-2 and TRBJ2-1; no reliable D call. Matching the DNA end better, TRBJ1-2 makes the J call doubtful. Germline V gene sequence: CDR1 SGHTA, CDR2 FQGNSA. CDR3 length: 12 amino acids. CDR3: CASSPPSGTYTF. Written as DNA, the CDR3 is TGTGCCAGCAGCCCCCCTAGCGGAACCTACACCTTC.

V and J are TRBV9 and TRBJ2-1; D is perhaps TRBD2 (5 bases). The V and J ends lost 4 bases and 4 bases respectively, with 9 bases between them. The CDR3 is 13 residues long. The germline CDR1 and CDR2 sequences are SGDLS and YYNGEE. The CDR3 here is CASSPLGYNEQFF. The CDR3 nucleotides are TGTGCCAGCAGCCCACTAGGATACAATGAGCAGTTCTTC.

This clonotype was detected ten times or more. The rearrangement links TRBV12-3 or TRBV12-4 to TRBJ2-2, with D uncertain. Trimming took off 3 bases at V and 4 bases at J, with 9 bases between the two ends. The CDR3 has 14 residues. CDR3 protein: CASSLGSFTGELFF. The CDR3 DNA reads TGTGCCAGCAGTTTGGGTTCCTTCACCGGGGAGCTGTTTTTT.

This clonotype was observed a handful of times. The V call is TRBV27, the J call TRBJ2-1; D is ambiguous. Germline V gene sequence: CDR1 MNHEY, CDR2 SMNVEV (reference sequence). V lost 3 bases to trimming and J lost 5 bases, with 8 bases between them. This CDR3 has 13 residues. The CDR3 DNA sequence: TGTGCCAGCAGTTTTTCAGGCAACAATGAGCAGTTCTTC. Translating it yields CASSFSGNNEQFF.

This clonotype has at least ten counts. This chain links TRBV7-9 with TRBJ1-4; 10 bases agree with TRBD1. This CDR3 is built from 14 residues. Germline loops: CDR1 SEHNR, CDR2 FQNEAQ (reference sequence). The V gene end was trimmed by 5 bases and the J gene end by 7 bases; junction bases not matched to a gene: 4. The CDR3 DNA sequence: TGTGCCAGCAGCCGGACAGGGGGTCGTGAAAAACTGTTTTTT. Protein product: CASSRTGGREKLFF.